This T cell receptor (beta chain) was identified during a study of shared clonotypes between healthy human individuals (TCRdb year 2020). Regarding the study in general: A couple of women and a few men aged 18 to 49 years were included in the cohort. For each donor, CD4 naive and CD4 memory were each run on three plates, CD8 naive on two plates, and CD8 memory on one plate. Libraries were prepared and TCR repertoires were sequenced by different laboratories using diverse techniques, in order to increase sequencing depth and limit assay-specific biases. To estimate repertoire size and how much clonotype sharing occurs between individuals, the study deeply sequenced the blood TCR repertoires of several healthy adults. Each donor's leukapheresis produced roughly between roughly 0.85 and 9.5 billion PBMCs. The paper as a whole reports these results and caveats: Based on pairwise subsampling, the degree of clonotype sharing among donors was expected to be affected by sequencing depth. Compared with non-shared clonotypes, clonotypes shared by all four sorted-subset donors had higher generation probabilities. Across a handful of donors, 4.5% to 6.5% of naive CD4, around 3.5% of naive CD8, about 2% of memory CD4, and 0.3% to 0.45% of memory CD8 clonotypes were shared. Rarefaction of sorted-subset datasets indicated incomplete sequencing despite the large sequencing depth. Sampling was restricted to blood, and TCR repertoires in tissues likely differ from the TCR repertoires found in blood. Naive subsets generally had larger estimated clonotype richness than memory subsets. Because the study included only a small number of donors, the genetic and exposure-history diversity represented was limited.

From cysteine to phenylalanine, the CDR3 is 18 amino acids long. The kept DNA is CDR3 alone, 54 bases in frame from the first base. The germline ends are 22 bases apart after V is trimmed by 3 bases and J by 5 bases. Sequences KGHSH (CDR1) and LQKENI (CDR2) are obtained from the germline V gene. Using the deep immunoSEQ assay, TCR CDR3 regions were amplified from genomic DNA by multiplex PCR. Extracted genomic DNA from each cell subset was spread evenly across all wells of several immunoSEQ 96-well plates, with each plate serving as a replicate. For sorted subsets, about 200 ng genomic DNA, equal to some 28,000 T cell genomes, was loaded into each replicate PCR. Purified libraries were quantified with a Qubit 3.0 fluorometer, sized on a Bioanalyzer 2100, and re-quantified with the KAPA Library Quantification kit. Each immunoSEQ 96-well plate was sequenced on its own single-read 150-cycle Illumina NextSeq 550 flow cell. Per the source publication's procedure: Because the immunoSEQ output included only junctional sequences and no quality scores, the filtering could not be the same as the filtering used for full-length reads. To assign V/J genes and CDR3, sequences were annotated against IMGT germline references using PyIR, a Python wrapper for IgBLAST v1.9. Reads were removed for weak V/J assignments (E-value above 1e-6), missing CDR3, stop codons, out-of-frame junctions, or ambiguous translated residues. V3J clonotypes were defined as sequences sharing an identical inferred V gene, J gene, and CDR3 amino acid sequence. The percentage overlap between two repertoires was calculated by dividing the number of shared unique clonotypes by the size of the smaller repertoire. Repertoire richness was assessed with RTK rarefaction, the Chao1 estimator, and Recon v2.1 estimates of unobserved clonotypes. For all TCRbeta clonotypes obtained by the gDNA method from a few donors, generation probabilities were computed with OLGA. TCRdb re-hosts the immuneACCESS table, in-frame sequences only. Its copies lack some clones; in the studies checked, an unresolved V gene accounts for under half of them, and the cause for the rest is not known. V and J calls and clone size follow that table, whereas D and trimming were derived from the DNA. In this sample the table shows 2,500,000 or so clones, about 92% of which occur a single time. The ten largest clones take up 0.14% of the sample.

In regard to this clone: There is no known antigen for this receptor. No clone much larger than this one lies a single base away; base qualities are absent.

The donors were healthy, HIV-negative adults who had no recently reported acute infections or vaccinations. Every donor was a Caucasian adult residing in Nashville, Tennessee, USA. CD4+ T cells were enriched by magnetic negative selection, after which naive cells were positively selected on CD45RA and the negative fraction was taken as the memory subset. After blood collection by leukapheresis, PBMCs were isolated using Ficoll-Histopaque density gradient centrifugation and then cryopreserved in the vapor phase of liquid nitrogen. Analytical flow cytometry was used to check the purity and quantity of every magnetically sorted T cell population. Each sorted fraction had its genomic DNA isolated and then quantified by UV absorbance on a Nanodrop 2000c.

Sequenced sample: naive CD4+ T cells sorted from blood. The intended sense of this specimen's cell subset or site label: CD45RA+ positively selected. This clonotype was sampled from a man aged 18 to 30 in good health. The chain joins TRBV18 to TRBJ2-2; the D gene is possibly TRBD2, with 5 bases matching. The CDR3 corresponds to CASSPRLPPAGGTGELFF. The bases are TGTGCCAGCTCACCGCGACTACCGCCGGCCGGCGGTACCGGGGAGCTGTTTTTT.